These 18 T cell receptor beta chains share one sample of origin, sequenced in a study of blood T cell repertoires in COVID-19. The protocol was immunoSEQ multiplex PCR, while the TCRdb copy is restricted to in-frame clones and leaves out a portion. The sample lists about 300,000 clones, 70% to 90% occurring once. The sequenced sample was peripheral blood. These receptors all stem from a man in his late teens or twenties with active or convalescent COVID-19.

The CDR3 loop is CASSGVGRPSAPDNEQFF. The CDR3 DNA is TGTGCCAGCAGCGGGGTTGGAAGACCCAGCGCCCCGGACAATGAGCAGTTCTTC. The rearrangement uses TRBV9 and TRBJ2-1, with D unclear. The V gene's germline CDR1 is SGDLS and CDR2 YYNGEE. There are 18 residues in the CDR3. Trimming left V 3 bases short and J 5 bases short, with 24 bases between.

CDR3 nucleotides: TGTGCCAGTAGTAGAGGGAACGATAATTCACCCCTCCACTTT. It is translated as CASSRGNDNSPLHF. The V gene is TRBV19, the J gene TRBJ1-6; D gene ambiguous. Germline V CDR1 and CDR2: LNHDA, SQIVND (reference sequence). The V end lost 4 bases, the J end lost 5 bases, and 9 bases lay between the germline ends. The CDR3 covers 14 residues.

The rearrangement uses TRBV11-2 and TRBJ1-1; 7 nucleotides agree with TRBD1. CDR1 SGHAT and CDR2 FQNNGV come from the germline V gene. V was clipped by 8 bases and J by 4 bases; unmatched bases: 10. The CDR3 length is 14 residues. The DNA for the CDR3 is TGTGCCAGCCACGTGTCAGGGGGTTCCACTGAAGCTTTCTTT. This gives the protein CASHVSGGSTEAFF.

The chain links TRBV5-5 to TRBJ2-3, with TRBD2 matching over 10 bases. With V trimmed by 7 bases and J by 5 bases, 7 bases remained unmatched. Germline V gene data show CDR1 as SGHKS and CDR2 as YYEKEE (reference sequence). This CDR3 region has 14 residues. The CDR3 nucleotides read TGTGCCAGCCAAGCGGGGGGGGCCATAGATACGCAGTATTTT. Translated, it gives CASQAGGAIDTQYF.

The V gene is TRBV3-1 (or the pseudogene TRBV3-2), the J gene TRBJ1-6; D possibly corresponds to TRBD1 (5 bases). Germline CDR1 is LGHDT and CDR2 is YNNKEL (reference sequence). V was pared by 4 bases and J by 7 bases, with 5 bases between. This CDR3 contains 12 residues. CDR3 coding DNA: TGTGCCAGCAGCCCAGGGAATTCACCCCTCCACTTT. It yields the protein CASSPGNSPLHF.

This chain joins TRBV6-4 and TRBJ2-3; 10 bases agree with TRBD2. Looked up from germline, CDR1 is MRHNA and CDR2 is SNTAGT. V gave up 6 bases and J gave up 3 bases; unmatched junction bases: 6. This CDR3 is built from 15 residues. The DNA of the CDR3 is TGTGCCAGCAGAGGGAATAGCGGGGGGACAGATACGCAGTATTTT. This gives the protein CASRGNSGGTDTQYF.

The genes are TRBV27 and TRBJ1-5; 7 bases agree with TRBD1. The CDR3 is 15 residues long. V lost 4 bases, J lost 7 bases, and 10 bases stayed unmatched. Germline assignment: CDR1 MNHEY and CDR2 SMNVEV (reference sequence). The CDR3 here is CASSWGTAQGQPQHF. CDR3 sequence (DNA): TGTGCCAGCAGTTGGGGGACAGCCCAAGGCCAGCCCCAGCATTTT.

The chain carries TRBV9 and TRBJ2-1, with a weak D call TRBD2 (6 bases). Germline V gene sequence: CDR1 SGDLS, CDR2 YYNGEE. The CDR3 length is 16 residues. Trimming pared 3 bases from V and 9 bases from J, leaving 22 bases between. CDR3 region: CASSAEGGGVRSEQFF. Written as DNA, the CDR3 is TGTGCCAGCAGCGCGGAGGGCGGCGGGGTCCGCAGTGAGCAGTTCTTC.

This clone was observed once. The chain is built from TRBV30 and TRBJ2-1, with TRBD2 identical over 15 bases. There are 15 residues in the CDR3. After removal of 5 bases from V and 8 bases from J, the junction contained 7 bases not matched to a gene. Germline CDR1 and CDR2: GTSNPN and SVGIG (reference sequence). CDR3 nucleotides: TGTGCCTGGGGCCGGACTAGCGGGGGGGCCCATGAGCAGTTCTTC. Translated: CAWGRTSGGAHEQFF.

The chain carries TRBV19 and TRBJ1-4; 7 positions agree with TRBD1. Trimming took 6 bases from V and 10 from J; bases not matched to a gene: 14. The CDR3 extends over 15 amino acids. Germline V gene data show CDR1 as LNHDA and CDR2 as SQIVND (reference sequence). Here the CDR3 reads CASSNDGTASLKLFF. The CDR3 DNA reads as TGTGCCAGTAGCAATGACGGGACAGCCTCTCTAAAACTGTTTTTT.

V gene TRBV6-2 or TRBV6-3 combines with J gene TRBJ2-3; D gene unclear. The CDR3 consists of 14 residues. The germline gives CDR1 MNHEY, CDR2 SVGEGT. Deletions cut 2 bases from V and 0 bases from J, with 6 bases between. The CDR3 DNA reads TGTGCCAGCAGTTACGGGCAGAGCACAGATACGCAGTATTTT. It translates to CASSYGQSTDTQYF.

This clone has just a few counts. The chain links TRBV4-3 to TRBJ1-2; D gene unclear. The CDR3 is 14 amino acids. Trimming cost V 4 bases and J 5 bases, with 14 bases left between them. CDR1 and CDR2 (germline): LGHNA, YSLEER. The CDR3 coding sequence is TGCGCCAGCAGCCGATCGGGAGTGTCGTATGGCTACACCTTC. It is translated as CASSRSGVSYGYTF.

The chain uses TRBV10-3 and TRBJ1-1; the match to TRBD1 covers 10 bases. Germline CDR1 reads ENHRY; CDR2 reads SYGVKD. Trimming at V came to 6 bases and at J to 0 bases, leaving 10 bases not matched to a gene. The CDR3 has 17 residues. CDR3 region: CAIRDRQGAGMNTEAFF. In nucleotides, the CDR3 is TGTGCCATCAGGGATAGACAGGGGGCGGGCATGAACACTGAAGCTTTCTTT.

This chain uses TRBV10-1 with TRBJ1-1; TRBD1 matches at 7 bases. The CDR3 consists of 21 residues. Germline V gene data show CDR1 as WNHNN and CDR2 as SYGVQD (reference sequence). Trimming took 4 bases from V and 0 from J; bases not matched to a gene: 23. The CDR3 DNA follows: TGCGCCAGCAGTGTAGACTATGTTGTAATAGGGGGCGCGGATATGAACACTGAAGCTTTCTTT. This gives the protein CASSVDYVVIGGADMNTEAFF.

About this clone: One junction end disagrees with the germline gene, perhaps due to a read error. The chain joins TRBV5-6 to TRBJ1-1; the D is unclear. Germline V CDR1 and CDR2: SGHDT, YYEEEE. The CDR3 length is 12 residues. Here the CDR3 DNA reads TGTGCCAGCAGCTTGGGAAACAGTGAAGCTTTCTTT. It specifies CASSLGNSEAFF.

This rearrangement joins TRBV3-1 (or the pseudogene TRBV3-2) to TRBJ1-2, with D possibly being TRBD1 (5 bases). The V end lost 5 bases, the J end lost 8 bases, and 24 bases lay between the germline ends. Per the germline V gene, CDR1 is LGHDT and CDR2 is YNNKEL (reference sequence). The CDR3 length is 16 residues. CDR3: CASSEAANGKGYGYTF. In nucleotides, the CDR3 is TGTGCCAGCAGCGAAGCGGCTAACGGTAAGGGGTACGGCTACACCTTC.

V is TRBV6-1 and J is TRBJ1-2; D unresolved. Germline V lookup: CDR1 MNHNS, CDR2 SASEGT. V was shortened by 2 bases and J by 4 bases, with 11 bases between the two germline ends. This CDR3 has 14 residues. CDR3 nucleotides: TGTGCCAGCAGTGAACGTACTATAGCCTATGGCTACACCTTC. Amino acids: CASSERTIAYGYTF.

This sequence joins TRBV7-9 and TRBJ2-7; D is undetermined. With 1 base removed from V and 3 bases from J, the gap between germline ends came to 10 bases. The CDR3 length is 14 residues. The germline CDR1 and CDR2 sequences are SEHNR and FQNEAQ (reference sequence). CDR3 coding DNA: TGTGCCAGCAGCTTAGACTCGGTCCACTACGAGCAGTACTTC. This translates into CASSLDSVHYEQYF.